This T cell receptor beta chain appears in the sequencing data of a study of cytomegalovirus exposure and HLA in healthy donors (dated by TCRdb to between 2016 and 2019). A note on the overall study: An earlier analysis of some 600 of the donors reported approximately 280 Gb of sequence data and roughly 120 million unique TCR beta sequences obtained from approximately 180 million T cells. Five DR-DQ haplotypes were handled as single units for association and clustering, since linkage in the cohort was strong. The number of typed donors differed by locus: roughly 620-630 for A, B, C, DRB1 and DQB1; approximately 520 for DQA1; approximately 610 for DPA1; and some 430 for DPB1. Using immunosequencing, the study profiled T cell repertoires from 666 subjects and related those repertoires to cytomegalovirus serostatus. Donor age, sex, ethnicity and CMV serostatus were compiled alongside the repertoire data. In addition to the first cohort of 666 subjects, a separate validation cohort of approximately 110 different subjects was used. To study patterns of TCR occurrence, a later analysis re-analyzed previously published TCR beta repertoires from hundreds of donors and added high-resolution HLA genotyping. Rather than using new phenotypic data, the later analysis identified candidate immune exposures from TCR beta sequences and from how often those sequences occurred across donors. The study aimed to test whether signatures of past pathogen exposure could be identified by cataloging public T cell receptors. Approximately 300 gigabases of sequencing data and around 80 million unique TCR sequences made up an early release that covered some 640 HLA-typed donors. The study combined high-throughput TCR immunosequencing, statistical association of individual TCRs with disease status, and machine learning to predict cytomegalovirus infection status. Of the approximately 400 genotyped donors, roughly 80% were placed in the genetic ancestry cluster associated with self-reported Caucasian donors. On average, approximately 250,000 unique TCR beta nucleotide sequences were sequenced per donor among a few hundred genotyped donors of the cohort, with roughly 18% of those sequences being non-productive. To decide whether each TCR beta V gene segment behaved as functional or pseudogenic, an earlier analysis of several hundred of the donors relied on high-throughput TCR beta sequencing. Both class I and class II loci were covered by HLA typing, at four-digit resolution. In a later genetic analysis, genome-wide SNP genotypes for about 55% of the roughly 700 donors were used, and that subset was treated as a discovery cohort. All discovery cohort repertoires had been generated on a single sequencing platform.

In total, roughly 670 healthy bone marrow donors made up the cohort. All cohort members were sampled while nominally healthy, although unrecorded immune exposures were likely present. The donor was CMV seronegative and belonged to the group of 352 seronegative cohort members. Each donor provided a peripheral blood sample, and peripheral blood mononuclear cells were used for TCR beta sequencing. The Qiagen DNeasy Blood Extraction Kit was used to extract genomic DNA from the blood cell samples. Findings and caveats that apply to the study as a whole: A later analysis found that most CMV-associated TCR beta chains appeared HLA-restricted, with HLA associations seemingly driven largely by CMV exposure. A further reported finding was that TCR beta sequences accurately predicted the HLA-A and HLA-B alleles for most subjects in the first cohort. According to a later analysis, TCR association rates differed among HLA loci, with DRB1 alleles showing the most associated TCRs and HLA-C alleles showing the fewest. Some IMGT-functional V segments, including TRBV6-2 and TRBV6-3, could not be told apart with the 87-base-pair reads, so those segments were excluded. An association between a missense DCLRE1C variant and V-gene and J-gene trimming of TCR beta chains was found in a later genetic analysis and replicated in an independent cohort. Linkage disequilibrium might explain the correlated functional status among segregating V segments, but an unknown experimental factor could not be ruled out. The sequencing pipeline was judged likely to have produced a cluster of highly shared sequence variants as a technical artifact. In an earlier analysis of several hundred of the donors, most TCR beta V segments were observed in productive rearrangements about 87% or about 30% of the time, broadly matching IMGT annotations. A later analysis found that HLA-associated TCR beta chains were more clonally expanded and had lower generation probabilities than equally common non-associated chains. HLA typing was unavailable for some donors at each locus, so association tests used only the typed subset. Because counts were too low, some 17 rarely observed V segments, including chromosome 9 orphons, were left out of the earlier analysis of about 620 of the donors. The classifier was reported to diagnose cytomegalovirus status with high specificity and sensitivity in both the original and validation cohorts. CMV serostatus was the only immune exposure information available for the cohort. In a later analysis, several top co-occurrence clusters were reported to appear linked to parvovirus B19, influenza, CMV and Epstein-Barr virus. In a later analysis, around 15,000 TCR beta sequences were associated with specific HLA alleles at a false discovery rate of 0.05. A total of fewer than 200 TCR beta chains were listed by the study as associated with cytomegalovirus. Roughly uniform sequencing depth across donors was assumed in presence/absence analyses, although this assumption may not hold. Most TCR sequences were observed very rarely across donors, whereas some public TCRs were present in many individuals. Compared with the roughly 600-donor mean, donors in an Asian-associated ancestry cluster had fewer N-insertions in productive TCRs, according to a later genetic analysis. It was suggested by the authors that the approach could potentially be generalized to other disease states and immunological phenotypes. When HLA alleles, especially DR and DQ, strongly co-occurred, attributing TCR associations to individual alleles was difficult. In this cohort, only TCR beta chains were sequenced, and detectable features were limited by the absence of alpha or paired-chain data. Three of the identified cytomegalovirus-associated TCR beta chains were confirmed in vitro to be specific for cytomegalovirus antigens.

Comment on this clone: The clone's antigen remains unknown. Base qualities are missing; no much larger clone stands one base away.

In the germline V gene (reference sequence), CDR1 corresponds to LNHDA and CDR2 to SQIVND. Trimming removed 5 bases from V and 9 bases from J; the gene matches leave 5 bases unexplained. The CDR3, from cysteine to phenylalanine, totals 14 residues. CDR3 DNA is the only sequence kept; it has 42 bases, read in frame from the first base. Preparation of the library involved the immunoSEQ multiplex PCR assay. For the multiplex PCR, a mixture combining 60 forward primers for TCR Vbeta segments and 13 reverse primers for TCR Jbeta segments was used. The CDR3 region of rearranged TCR beta genes was amplified from genomic DNA with a multiplex PCR assay. On the Illumina HiSeq System, the amplified TCR beta libraries were sequenced as 87-base-pair reads. Per the authors' processing: Across the roughly 670 repertoires, a later analysis counted roughly 77 million unique TCR beta chains, about 10 million of which were shared by at least two donors. A nearest-neighbor algorithm error-corrected the raw reads and collapsed the reads into unique sequences, merging closely related sequences to remove PCR and sequencing errors. V, D and J gene segments were assigned by aligning CDR3 sequences to IMGT reference sequences. For a sequence to be retained, at least a six-nucleotide match to both a V gene segment and a J gene segment was required. A rearrangement counted as productive if the CDR3 had no stop codons and remained in frame with V and J, and every other rearrangement counted as non-productive. CDR3 was defined by IMGT convention, running from the second conserved V-encoded cysteine to the conserved J-encoded phenylalanine. The earlier analysis of about 570 of the donors excluded any sequence lacking an unambiguous match to a single V gene segment. In an earlier analysis of approximately 550 of the donors, V segments were called functional above 56.7% productive rearrangements and were called segregating when the between-donor standard deviation exceeded 5%. To diagnose cytomegalovirus status from the catalog of TCR beta chain sequences, a statistical classification framework was built. In a later analysis, V and J genes were assigned by comparing TCR nucleotide sequences against IMGT/GENE-DB human TR gene sequences. Using the TCRdist pipeline, a later analysis assigned CDR3 sequences along with most-parsimonious VDJ recombination scenarios. In a later analysis, each TCR beta chain was defined by its CDR3 amino acid sequence together with its V-gene family, and reads without a unique V-gene family were excluded. In a later analysis, approximately 590 highly shared, low-generation-probability nucleotide sequences were removed to address suspected cross-contamination and a sequencing artifact. A later analysis calculated a clonal expansion index for each public chain from normalized within-repertoire ranks of inferred template counts. A later analysis computed generation probabilities with a VDJ recombination model fitted to out-of-frame rearrangements, and checked the results against IGoR. In a later analysis, hypergeometric tests were used to score TCR-TCR, TCR-HLA and TCR-CMV co-occurrence, with a repertoire-size bias correction applied to TCR pairs. A later analysis estimated false discovery rates by permuting HLA or CMV assignments 20 times. In a later analysis, co-occurring TCRs were grouped using DBSCAN, and TCRdist sequence similarity was added for clustering within HLA-allele-positive subsets. Co-occurrence clustering excluded repertoires with fewer than 30,000 or more than 120,000 public chains, plus five with anomalous nucleotide sharing. In TCRdb, the immuneACCESS table is reduced to in-frame sequences with V and J assigned. These tables do not hold every clone; where another copy was compared, an unresolved V gene accounts for under half, and the others remain unexplained. V, J and clone size reflect that table, while D and trimming were determined from the DNA. In all, the sample holds more than 95,000 clones, and around four fifths of those were seen once. The ten largest clones capture roughly 1.2% of the sample.

The rearrangement combines TRBV19 with TRBJ2-1, with TRBD2 matching 12 junction bases. This sequence originates from a man under 40 in good health and CMV-seronegative. Sequencing used PBMCs. The DNA reads TGTGCCAGTAGTCCGCTAGCGGGAGGGGGTGAGCAGTTCTTC. Its coded protein is CASSPLAGGGEQFF. Reference TRBV19 and TRBJ2-1 genes cover what lies past the CDR3, so the full variable domain is DGGITQSPKYLFRKEGQNVTLSCEQNLNHDAMYWYRQDPGQGLRLIYYSQIVNDFQKGDIAEGYSVSREKKESFPLTVTSAQKNPTAFYLCASSPLAGGGEQFFGPGTRLTVL.